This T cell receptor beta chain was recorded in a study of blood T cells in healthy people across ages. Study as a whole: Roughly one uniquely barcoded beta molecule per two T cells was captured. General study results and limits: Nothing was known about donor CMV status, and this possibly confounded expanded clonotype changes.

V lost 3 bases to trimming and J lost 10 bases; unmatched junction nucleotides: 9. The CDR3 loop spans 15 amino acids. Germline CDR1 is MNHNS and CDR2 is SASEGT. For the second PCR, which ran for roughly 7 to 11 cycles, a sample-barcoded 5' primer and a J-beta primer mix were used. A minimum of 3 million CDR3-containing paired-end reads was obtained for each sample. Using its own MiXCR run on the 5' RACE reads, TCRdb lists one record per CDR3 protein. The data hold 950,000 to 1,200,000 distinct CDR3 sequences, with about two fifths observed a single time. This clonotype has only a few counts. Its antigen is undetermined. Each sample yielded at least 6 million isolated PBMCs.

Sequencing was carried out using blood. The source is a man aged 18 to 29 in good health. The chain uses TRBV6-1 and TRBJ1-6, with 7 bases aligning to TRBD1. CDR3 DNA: TGTGCCAGCAGTGAGCGACAGGGAATGAAATCACCCCTCCACTTT. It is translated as CASSERQGMKSPLHF.